This TCR beta chain was profiled in a study of cytotoxic CD8 clonotypes in ibrutinib-treated CLL. For the study at large: Responses: around 24 partial, 2 complete; after median approximately six years, about 15 stayed remitted, 12 progressed.

Measured with immunoSEQ multiplex PCR; TCRdb has only the in-frame clones, and not every one. The sample holds around 200,000 clones, roughly 65% seen once. Trimming left V 3 bases short and J 4 bases short, with 15 bases between. The length of the CDR3 is 15 residues. Germline CDR1 SGHRS, CDR2 YFSETQ. The TCR comes from a human donor with chronic lymphocytic leukemia. The rearrangement links TRBV5-1 to TRBJ2-3; possible D gene TRBD1, 6 bases. Source: PBMCs, taken after 12 months of ibrutinib treatment. CDR3 amino acids: CASSYTGSGPDTQYF. In DNA form, the CDR3 reads TGCGCCAGCAGCTACACAGGGAGTGGGCCAGATACGCAGTATTTT.